This is a list of T cell receptor beta chains from one sample in a study of shared clonotypes between healthy human individuals. The table came from immunoSEQ multiplex PCR; TCRdb's copy has only in-frame clones and leaves some out. This sample has more than 2 million clones, with 85% to 95% found just once. Sample: naive CD4+ T cells sorted from blood. All receptors derive from a man between 18 and 29 years old in good health. The CDR3 runs from the conserved cysteine through the conserved F or W. The order of the fields is CDR3 length, V gene, D gene, J gene, CDR3 DNA, CDR3 protein. The D gene is left open where the match is weak.

13	TRBV5-1	TRBD1	TRBJ2-7	TGCGCCAGCTCGAGGGGGCCCCTCTACGAGCAGTACTTC	CASSRGPLYEQYF
12	TRBV2	.	TRBJ2-7	TGTGCCAGCAGTGAAGCGATCTACGAGCAGTACTTC	CASSEAIYEQYF
15	TRBV7-2	TRBD2	TRBJ2-5	TGTGCCAGCAGCCCTAATGCACTAGCGAAGGAGACCCAGTACTTC	CASSPNALAKETQYF
11	TRBV10-3	.	TRBJ1-1	TGTGCCATCAGTGATTACGATGAAGCTTTCTTT	CAISDYDEAFF
16	TRBV15	.	TRBJ2-6	TGTGCCACCAGCAGTCCAACAGGGAGTTTAGCCAACGTCCTGACTTTC	CATSSPTGSLANVLTF
16	TRBV28	TRBD1	TRBJ2-2	TGTGCCAGCCAAGGGGGACAGGGGGCGGGCATCGGGGAGCTGTTTTTT	CASQGGQGAGIGELFF
11	TRBV25-1	.	TRBJ1-2	TGTGCCAGCAGTGATAGTGTTGGCTACACCTTC	CASSDSVGYTF
13	TRBV18	.	TRBJ1-4	TGTGCCAGCTCCTGGAGGTGGTATGAAAAACTGTTTTTT	CASSWRWYEKLFF
11	TRBV27	.	TRBJ2-7	TGTGCCAGCGCTAGTTTCTACGAGCAGTACTTC	CASASFYEQYF
17	TRBV5-1	.	TRBJ2-3	TGCGCCAGCAGCCAATTCCCAACAGATTTAAGCACAGATACGCAGTATTTT	CASSQFPTDLSTDTQYF
14	TRBV18	.	TRBJ2-6	TGTGCCAGCTCGCCCATAGCTGGGGCCAACGTCCTGACTTTC	CASSPIAGANVLTF
17	TRBV5-1	.	TRBJ1-5	TGCGCCAGCAGCCCAGGACAAGGATCCCATAGCAATCAGCCCCAGCATTTT	CASSPGQGSHSNQPQHF
16	TRBV28	.	TRBJ2-7	TGTGCCAGCAGTTACGCTAGGACGGGGAGCTCCTACGAGCAGTACTTC	CASSYARTGSSYEQYF
18	TRBV28	.	TRBJ1-6	TGTGCCAGCAGTTTTGAGGGACGTTGGGGGCGTGGGAATTCACCCCTCCACTTT	CASSFEGRWGRGNSPLHF